This is a list of T cell receptor beta chains from one sample in a study of neoadjuvant anti-PD-1 for oral cavity cancer. Assay: immunoSEQ multiplex PCR; the TCRdb copy retains only in-frame clones and omits some. The table records 5,500 to 8,500 clones, more than 65% of them present only once. The sample in question was PBMCs, obtained before nivolumab (anti-PD-1) treatment. The receptors were gathered from a person between 40 and 80 years old with oral cavity squamous cell carcinoma. Each CDR3 is given with its conserved first and last residue. D genes are given only for firm matches. Size is stated for part of the rows, as once, few or many counts, or as a class when the clone is expanded.

abundance	v_gene	d_gene	j_gene	CDR3aa	CDR3nt
once	TRBV7-7	-	TRBJ2-1	CASSLDLRGYNEQFF	TGTGCCAGCAGCTTAGATCTCCGGGGCTACAATGAGCAGTTCTTC
-	TRBV2	-	TRBJ2-2	CASKGGGNSAGELFF	TGTGCCAGCAAAGGAGGGGGAAATAGCGCCGGGGAGCTGTTTTTT
-	TRBV5-1	-	TRBJ1-6	CASSLGQGPISPLHF	TGCGCCAGCAGCTTGGGTCAGGGACCTATCTCACCCCTCCACTTT
-	TRBV15	TRBD1	TRBJ1-5	CATSPPGTGVQPQHF	TGTGCCACCAGCCCTCCCGGAACAGGGGTTCAGCCCCAGCATTTT
-	TRBV4-2	-	TRBJ2-3	CASSQDVFDSTDTQYF	TGTGCCAGCAGCCAAGATGTGTTTGACAGCACAGATACGCAGTATTTT
-	TRBV11-2	-	TRBJ2-7	CASSLDGSKLNEQYF	TGTGCCAGCAGCTTAGACGGATCCAAACTGAACGAGCAGTACTTC
-	TRBV5-4	-	TRBJ2-3	CASSLVTQKQYF	TGTGCCAGCAGCTTGGTAACGCAGAAGCAGTATTTT
-	TRBV10-3	-	TRBJ2-2	CAIGGASNTGELFF	TGTGCCATCGGGGGGGCCTCGAACACCGGGGAGCTGTTTTTT
once	TRBV5-1	-	TRBJ2-1	CASTTGTSTYNEQLF	TGCGCCAGCACTACCGGGACATCCACCTACAATGAGCAGCTCTTC
-	TRBV28	-	TRBJ2-7	CASSPAESGGYEQYF	TGTGCCAGCAGTCCCGCCGAATCCGGCGGCTACGAGCAGTACTTC
-	TRBV11-3	TRBD2	TRBJ2-1	CASSLSGWLAGGLDEQFF	TGTGCCAGCAGCTTAAGCGGTTGGCTAGCGGGGGGGCTCGATGAGCAGTTCTTC
-	TRBV10-3	TRBD1	TRBJ2-5	CAISPGGRRETQYF	TGTGCCATCAGCCCAGGGGGCAGGAGGGAGACCCAGTACTTC
-	TRBV6-1	-	TRBJ2-5	CASSEGGGQETQYF	TGTGCCAGCAGTGAGGGAGGGGGGCAAGAGACCCAGTACTTC
-	TRBV9	-	TRBJ1-6	CASSPQPGGGNSPLHF	TGTGCCAGCTCCCCTCAACCGGGGGGTGGAAATTCACCCCTCCACTTT
-	TRBV9	TRBD2	TRBJ2-7	CASSVGGSGPTSYEQYF	TGTGCCAGCAGCGTAGGGGGTAGCGGGCCAACCTCCTACGAGCAGTACTTC
-	TRBV11-2	-	TRBJ1-3	CASSLAPSTSGNTIYF	TGTGCCAGCAGCTTAGCCCCCTCGACCTCTGGAAACACCATATATTTT